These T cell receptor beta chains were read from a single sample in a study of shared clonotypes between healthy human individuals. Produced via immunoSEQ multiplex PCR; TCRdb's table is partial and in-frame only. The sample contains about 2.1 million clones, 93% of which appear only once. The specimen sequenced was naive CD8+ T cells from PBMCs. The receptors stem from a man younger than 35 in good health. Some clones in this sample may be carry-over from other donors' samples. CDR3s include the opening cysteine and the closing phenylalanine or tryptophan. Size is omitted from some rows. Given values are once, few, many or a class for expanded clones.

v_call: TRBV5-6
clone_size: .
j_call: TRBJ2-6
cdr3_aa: CASSFRRALLSGANVLTF

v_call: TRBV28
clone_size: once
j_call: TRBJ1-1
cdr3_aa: CASSPQSTEAFF

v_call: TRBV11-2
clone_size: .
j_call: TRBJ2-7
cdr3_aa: CASSETYRGRRYEQYF

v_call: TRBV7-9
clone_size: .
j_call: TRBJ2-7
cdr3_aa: CASSLATSGTYEQYF

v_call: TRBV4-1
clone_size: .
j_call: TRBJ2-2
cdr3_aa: CASSQDKSYWRTGELFF

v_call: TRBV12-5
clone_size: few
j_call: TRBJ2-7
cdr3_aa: CASGSDNSYEQYF

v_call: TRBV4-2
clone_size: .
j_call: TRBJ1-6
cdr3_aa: CASSQGDRRSSYNSPLHF

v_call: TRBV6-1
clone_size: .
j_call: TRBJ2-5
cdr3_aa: CASSGEGQGTEYQETQYF

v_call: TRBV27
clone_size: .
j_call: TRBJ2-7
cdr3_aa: CASSSAATTHYEQYF

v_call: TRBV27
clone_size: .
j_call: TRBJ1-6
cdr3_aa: CASRGLNTPLHF

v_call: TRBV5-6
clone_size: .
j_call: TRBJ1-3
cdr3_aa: CASSFSYSGNTIYF

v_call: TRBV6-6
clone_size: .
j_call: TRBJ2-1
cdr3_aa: CASRTDPRDHEQFF

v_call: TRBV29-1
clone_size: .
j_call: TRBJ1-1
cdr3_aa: CSVGFRGEGTEAFF

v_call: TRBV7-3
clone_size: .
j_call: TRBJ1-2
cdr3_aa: CASSLTTGGYPYGYTF

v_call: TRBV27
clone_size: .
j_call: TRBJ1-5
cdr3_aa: CASSLSQAGILAQHF

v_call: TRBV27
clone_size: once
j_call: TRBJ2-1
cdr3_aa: CASSSYGTSGRALYNEQFF

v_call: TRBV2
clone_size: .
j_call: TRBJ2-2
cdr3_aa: CASSERDRVLPGELFF

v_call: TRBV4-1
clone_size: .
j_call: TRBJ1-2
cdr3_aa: CASSQDRGGTYGYTF

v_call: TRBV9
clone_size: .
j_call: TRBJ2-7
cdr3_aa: CASSATGPYEQYF

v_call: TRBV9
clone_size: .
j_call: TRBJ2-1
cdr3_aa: CASSVADTYNEQFF

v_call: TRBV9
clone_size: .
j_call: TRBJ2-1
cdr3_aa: CASSLSGSSGNEQFF

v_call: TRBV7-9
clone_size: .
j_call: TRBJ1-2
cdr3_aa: CARDVLKGANYGYTF

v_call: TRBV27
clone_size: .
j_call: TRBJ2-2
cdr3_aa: CATRTGVMTGELFF

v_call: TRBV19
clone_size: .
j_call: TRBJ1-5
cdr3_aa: CASSFRGSNQPQHF

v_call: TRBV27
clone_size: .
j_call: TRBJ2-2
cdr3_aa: CASSQTGVRGAGELFF

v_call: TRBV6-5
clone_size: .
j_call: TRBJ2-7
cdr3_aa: CASSYERTDYEQYF